This T cell receptor (beta chain) was profiled in a study of Ad26.COV2.S vaccination and SARS-CoV-2 variants. About the study: Participants got Ad26.COV2.S intramuscularly, once or twice 56 days apart. The study, taken as a whole, reports: TCR breadth and depth estimates may have understated total T cell responses.

Treatment here: around 19 received Ad26.COV2.S at low or high dose, single or two shots; roughly five received placebo; per-sample allocation not given. The samples were gathered on day 63 after the first injection of vaccine or placebo. A note on this clone: Its antigen is not known.

CDR3 length: 12 amino acids. Trimming removed 5 bases from V and 7 bases from J, with 12 bases in between. Germline CDR1 reads SEHNR; CDR2 reads FQNEAQ (reference sequence). Clones were read by immunoSEQ multiplex PCR, and TCRdb kept only the in-frame ones, dropping some. The sample has 410,000 or so clones, 80% to 95% seen once; the top ten hold over 9%. The sequence came from a person aged 18-65 years who received the Ad26.COV2.S COVID-19 vaccine or a placebo. The sequences come from peripheral blood, collected in a trial of Ad26.COV2.S vaccine versus placebo. The chain has TRBV7-9 and TRBJ2-7; weak D call: TRBD2 (6 bases). The CDR3 here is CASSLWGREQYF. The CDR3 DNA reads as TGTGCCAGCAGCCTATGGGGGAGGGAGCAGTACTTC.